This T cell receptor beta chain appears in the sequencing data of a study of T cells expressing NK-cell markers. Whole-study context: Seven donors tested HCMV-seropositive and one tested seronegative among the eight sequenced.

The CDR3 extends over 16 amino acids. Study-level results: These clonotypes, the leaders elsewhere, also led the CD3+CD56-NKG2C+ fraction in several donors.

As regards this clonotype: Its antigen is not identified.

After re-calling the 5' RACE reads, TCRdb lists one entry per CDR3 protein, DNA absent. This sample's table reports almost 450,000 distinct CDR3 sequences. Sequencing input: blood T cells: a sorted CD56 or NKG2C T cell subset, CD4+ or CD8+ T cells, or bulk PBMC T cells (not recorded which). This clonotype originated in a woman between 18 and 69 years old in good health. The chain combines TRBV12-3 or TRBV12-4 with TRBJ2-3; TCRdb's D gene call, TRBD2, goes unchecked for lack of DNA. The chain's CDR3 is CASSLGLAGGQHTQYF.